This passage covers 31 T cell receptor beta chains from one sample sequenced in a study of T cells in Graves' hyperthyroidism and ophthalmopathy. Template material for amplifying TCR beta CDR3 regions consisted of RNA transcripts. HTBI primers were the set used in a first-round RT-PCR of the TCR CDR3. Via MiXCR, TCRdb re-called the multiplex PCR reads, giving one row per CDR3 protein. The data contain nearly 600,000 distinct CDR3 sequences, about 14% of them seen just once; the ten biggest clones take up 7.1%. The sample taken for sequencing was blood. These receptors were obtained from a woman younger than 30 with Graves' ophthalmopathy.

The sample holds many counts of this clonotype. This sequence joins TRBV2 and TRBJ2-1; the D gene is possibly TRBD2 (6 bases). In germline, CDR1 is SNHLY, CDR2 FYNNEI. The CDR3 has 15 amino acids. V lost 4 bases and J lost 0, with 10 bases in between. The CDR3: CASSVAGYSYNEQFF. In DNA, the CDR3 is TGTGCCAGCAGTGTCGCGGGGTACTCCTACAATGAGCAGTTCTTC.

This clonotype has a handful of counts. J is TRBJ2-7 and V is TRBV7-2; D may be TRBD2 (6 bases). The CDR3 is 16 residues long. The germline CDR1 and CDR2 sequences are SGHTA and FQGNSA. Trimming removed 1 base at V and 2 bases at J, with 15 bases between. The CDR3 spells CASSLGSEGFAYEQYF. The CDR3 DNA is TGTGCCAGCAGCTTAGGGTCGGAGGGATTTGCCTACGAGCAGTACTTC.

The rearrangement links TRBV3-1 to TRBJ1-5; 9 bases align to TRBD1. Germline V gene sequence: CDR1 LGHDT, CDR2 YNNKEL (reference sequence). The CDR3 consists of 20 residues. V lost 0 bases and J lost 0; bases outside the gene matches: 12. CDR3 loop: CASSQDGGTGRGYSNQPQHF. CDR3 DNA sequence: TGTGCCAGCAGCCAAGACGGCGGGACAGGGAGGGGGTATAGCAATCAGCCCCAGCATTTT.

This chain uses TRBV5-1 with TRBJ2-2, with 9 bases that match TRBD2. The CDR3 totals 16 residues. Germline CDR1 SGHRS, CDR2 YFSETQ. The V and J ends lost 4 bases and 2 bases, in that order; junction bases with no gene match: 6. CDR3 DNA: TGCGCCAGCAGCCCCGGTAGCGGGAGCAACACCGGGGAGCTGTTTTTT. This encodes CASSPGSGSNTGELFF. The variable domain in full, completed from reference TRBV5-1 and TRBJ2-2, reads KAGVTQTPRYLIKTRGQQVTLSCSPISGHRSVSWYQQTPGQGLQFLFEYFSETQRNKGNFPGRFSGRQFSNSRSEMNVSTLELGDSALYLCASSPGSGSNTGELFFGEGSRLTVL.

This clonotype was recorded at least ten times. The CDR3 DNA reads as TGTGCCAGCAGCCCCTTGGGGGGACCACAGAATTCACCCCTCCACTTT. Its translation: CASSPLGGPQNSPLHF. The chain employs TRBV11-2 and TRBJ1-6; weak D call: TRBD1 (5 bases). This CDR3 is 16 amino acids long. Between the trimmed V and J ends, which lost 5 bases and 7 bases, there was a span of 18 bases. CDR1 and CDR2 from the germline V gene are SGHAT and FQNNGV.

This clonotype was counted only a few times. The junction shows a germline mismatch at one end, possibly a read error. This chain joins TRBV2 and TRBJ2-1, with 12 bases identical to TRBD2. The CDR3 consists of 17 residues. CDR1 and CDR2 from the germline V gene are SNHLY and FYNNEI. CDR3 in DNA: TGTGCCAGCTTCCTCTTCCCTAGCGGGGGGGCCTACAATGAGCGGTTCTTC. Translated, it gives CASFLFPSGGAYNERFF.

The chain combines TRBV28 with TRBJ1-5; a weak D match, TRBD1 (6 bases). The CDR3 is 16 residues long. Germline V lookup: CDR1 MDHEN, CDR2 SYDVKM. V lost 5 bases and J lost 4, with 18 bases in between. The DNA of the CDR3 is TGTGCCAGCAGTCCAAACGGACAGTGGTTTAATCAGCCCCAGCATTTT. This encodes CASSPNGQWFNQPQHF.

This clonotype was detected many times. The chain is built from TRBV7-3 and TRBJ2-7, with TRBD1 as a possible D gene (5 bases). Germline V gene sequence: CDR1 SGHTA, CDR2 FQGTGA. Trimming removed 5 bases from V and 6 bases from J, with 14 bases in between. The CDR3 loop spans 13 amino acids. Here the CDR3 reads CASSPPDRSEQYF. CDR3 DNA sequence: TGTGCCAGCAGCCCCCCCGACAGAAGCGAGCAGTACTTC.

In its sample, this clonotype was seen many times. This chain connects TRBV27 to TRBJ2-1; D is undetermined. Germline CDR1 reads MNHEY; CDR2 reads SMNVEV (reference sequence). The CDR3 runs 12 residues. Trimming pared 5 bases from V and 6 bases from J, leaving 8 bases between. CDR3 bases: TGTGCCAGCAGTCCCCGGTTCAATGAGCAGTTCTTC. The encoded protein is CASSPRFNEQFF.

At least ten counts were recorded for this clonotype. The chain has TRBV5-1 and TRBJ2-5, with 7 nucleotides matching TRBD2. The germline gives CDR1 SGHRS, CDR2 YFSETQ. Trimming took 0 bases from V and 4 from J; bases not matched to a gene: 6. The CDR3 has 15 amino acids. The CDR3 sequence is CASSLDSGGGETQYF. Written as DNA, the CDR3 is TGCGCCAGCAGCTTGGATTCGGGGGGTGGAGAGACCCAGTACTTC. Looking up the rest from reference TRBV5-1 and TRBJ2-5 gives the full variable domain: KAGVTQTPRYLIKTRGQQVTLSCSPISGHRSVSWYQQTPGQGLQFLFEYFSETQRNKGNFPGRFSGRQFSNSRSEMNVSTLELGDSALYLCASSLDSGGGETQYFGPGTRLLVL.

This clonotype has ten or more counts. The J gene is TRBJ1-6, the V gene TRBV27; tentatively, D is TRBD1 (5 bases). CDR1 and CDR2 from the germline V gene are MNHEY and SMNVEV (reference sequence). CDR3 size: 14 residues. Trimming took off 5 bases at V and 5 bases at J, with 10 bases between the two ends. CDR3 nucleotides: TGTGCCAGCAGTGAGGGACTGGATAATTCACCCCTCCACTTT. Encoded protein: CASSEGLDNSPLHF.

This clonotype showed up many times. This chain uses TRBV27 with TRBJ2-7; tentative D call: TRBD2 (5 bases). V was pared by 6 bases and J by 6 bases, with 21 bases between. The CDR3 is made up of 15 amino acids. The germline V gene encodes CDR1 MNHEY and CDR2 SMNVEV (reference sequence). CDR3 nucleotides: TGTGCCAGCAGCTCTCTCTGGCATTCCCTAGCCGAGCAGTACTTC. Translating gives CASSSLWHSLAEQYF.

The chain joins TRBV7-2 to TRBJ2-7; 8 positions agree with TRBD2. The CDR3 is 18 residues long. V lost 8 bases to trimming and J lost 0 bases; unmatched junction nucleotides: 18. CDR1 is SGHTA and CDR2 is FQGNSA in the germline V gene. This CDR3 reads CASSPPHAGGRSSYEQYF. As DNA, the CDR3 is TGTGCCAGCTCACCACCCCACGCGGGAGGCCGAAGCTCCTACGAGCAGTACTTC.

The chain has TRBV19 and TRBJ1-1; D is possibly TRBD1 (5 bases). Germline assignment: CDR1 LNHDA and CDR2 SQIVND (reference sequence). Deletions cut 6 bases from V and 1 base from J, with 15 bases between. CDR3 length: 15 residues. CDR3 loop: CASSWVRGGNTEAFF. CDR3 nucleotides: TGTGCCAGTAGCTGGGTTCGCGGGGGGAACACTGAAGCTTTCTTT.

This clonotype was seen ten or more times. This chain uses TRBV4-3 with TRBJ1-3; perhaps TRBD1 as D (5 bases). Per the germline V gene, CDR1 is LGHNA and CDR2 is YSLEER. The CDR3 is 13 amino acids. V dropped 4 bases and J dropped 4 bases, with 8 bases sitting between them. In nucleotides, the CDR3 is TGCGCCAGCAGCCGGACATCCGGAAACACCATATATTTT. Its translation is CASSRTSGNTIYF.

The rearrangement links TRBV6-2 or TRBV6-3 to TRBJ1-2, with TRBD1 matching over 9 bases. The CDR3 loop spans 14 amino acids. V was pared by 1 base and J by 6 bases, with 3 bases of the junction left unmatched. Germline assignment: CDR1 MNHEY and CDR2 SVGEGT. The CDR3 DNA sequence: TGTGCCAGCAGTTACTACGGACAGGGGCATGGCTACACCTTC. Residues: CASSYYGQGHGYTF.

This chain uses TRBV5-8 with TRBJ2-7; tentative D call: TRBD2 (5 bases). The CDR3 has 13 amino acids. In germline, CDR1 is SGHTS, CDR2 YDEGEE. V lost 5 bases, J lost 6 bases, and 15 bases lay in between. CDR3 region: CASSSREAGEQYF. CDR3 nucleotide sequence: TGTGCCAGCAGTTCCCGGGAAGCCGGCGAGCAGTACTTC.

The genes are TRBV4-3 and TRBJ1-2; D gene unclear. The V gene lost 0 bases and the J gene lost 2 bases, with 7 bases spanning the gap. The CDR3 runs 14 residues. Germline CDR1 and CDR2: LGHNA and YSLEER. The CDR3 loop is CASSQDKANYGYTF. CDR3 DNA: TGCGCCAGCAGCCAAGATAAGGCCAACTATGGCTACACCTTC.

Ten or more counts support this clonotype. CDR3 DNA sequence: TGTGCCAGCAGTTTAGCGGGTGTCAACACCGGGGAGCTGTTTTTT. It specifies CASSLAGVNTGELFF. This rearrangement joins TRBV27 to TRBJ2-2, with a possible D match to TRBD2 (5 bases). The CDR3 has 15 amino acids. With 2 bases removed from V and 2 bases from J, the gap between germline ends came to 9 bases. CDR1 MNHEY and CDR2 SMNVEV come from the germline V gene (reference sequence).

This clonotype was detected ten times or more. The chain has TRBV12-3 or TRBV12-4 and TRBJ2-7; D is unresolved. The CDR3 loop spans 13 amino acids. V was pared by 1 base and J by 7 bases, with 11 bases between. The CDR3 sequence is CASSLGSVREQYF. CDR3 sequence (DNA): TGTGCCAGCAGTTTAGGGTCGGTTCGGGAGCAGTACTTC.

This clonotype has a count of ten or more. This chain's CDR3 is CASSEAAGTEWPQHF. The CDR3 region has the DNA TGTGCCAGCAGTGAAGCGGCAGGGACCGAGTGGCCCCAGCATTTT. The V and J genes are TRBV6-1 and TRBJ1-5; TRBD1 might be the D (5 bases). From germline, CDR1 is MNHNS and CDR2 SASEGT. CDR3 length: 15 residues. Between the trimmed V and J ends, which lost 0 bases and 9 bases, there was a span of 15 bases.

V and J are TRBV12-3 or TRBV12-4 and TRBJ2-2, with 15 nucleotides matching TRBD2. This CDR3 region has 18 residues. The V segment lost 6 bases and the J segment 1 base; nucleotides outside the gene matches: 6. In nucleotides, the CDR3 is TGTGCCAGCAGACCAGCGGGACTAGCGGGAGGGAACACCGGGGAGCTGTTTTTT. This codes for CASRPAGLAGGNTGELFF.

In this sample, this clonotype turned up a few times. This chain links TRBV4-1 with TRBJ2-5; 7 bases align to TRBD1. Looked up from germline, CDR1 is MGHRA and CDR2 is YSYEKL. The CDR3 contains 15 residues. V trimming: 3 bases; J trimming: 2 bases; junction bases outside the gene matches: 6. The DNA for the CDR3 is TGCGCCAGCAGCCAGACAAACAGGGGACAAGAGACCCAGTACTTC. It is translated as CASSQTNRGQETQYF.

This clonotype was recorded at least ten times. The J gene is TRBJ1-1, the V gene TRBV9; D unclear. The V end was cut by 3 bases, the J end by 5 bases, with 20 bases between. Germline CDR1 SGDLS, CDR2 YYNGEE. The CDR3 length is 16 residues. The CDR3, as DNA: TGTGCCAGCAGCGCCCCGGCGGGGAAATCGGGGACTGAAGCTTTCTTT. Translating it yields CASSAPAGKSGTEAFF.

Ten or more counts support this clonotype. The chain employs TRBV10-3 and TRBJ2-2; TRBD1 aligns across 9 bases. The junction had 13 bases not matched to a gene; V was cut back by 10 bases and J by 4 bases. Germline values: CDR1 ENHRY, CDR2 SYGVKD. This CDR3 has 16 amino acids. The CDR3 loop is CATGTGTHRGTGELFF. CDR3 in DNA: TGTGCCACCGGGACAGGGACCCATCGGGGCACCGGGGAGCTGTTTTTT.

This clonotype was found a few times. This chain uses TRBV28 with TRBJ2-7; no reliable D call. Per germline, CDR1 MDHEN and CDR2 SYDVKM. The CDR3 is 17 amino acids. Trimming cost V 2 bases and J 2 bases, with 19 bases left between them. The CDR3 protein is CASSLASGGRAPYEQYF. CDR3 DNA: TGTGCCAGCAGTTTAGCGTCCGGTGGCAGAGCCCCCTACGAGCAGTACTTC.

This clonotype was seen ten or more times. This chain uses TRBV12-3 or TRBV12-4 with TRBJ1-2; a weak D match, TRBD1 (6 bases). The V gene lost 6 bases and the J gene lost 0 bases, with 20 bases spanning the gap. The CDR3 has 17 residues. CDR3 in DNA: TGTGCCAGCAGGGGGGTGGACAGAGAAAGAACTAACTATGGCTACACCTTC. Protein sequence: CASRGVDRERTNYGYTF.

This clonotype has a count of ten or more. This chain uses TRBV2 with TRBJ2-5; 9 positions agree with TRBD1. CDR1 SNHLY and CDR2 FYNNEI come from the germline V gene. The CDR3 is made up of 13 amino acids. The J segment lost 6 bases and the V segment lost 5 bases, leaving 4 bases of the junction unmatched. CDR3 in amino acids: CASSRGQGQTQYF. CDR3 coding DNA: TGTGCCAGCAGTCGAGGACAGGGGCAGACCCAGTACTTC.

This clonotype was found a few times. V usage is TRBV6-1 and J usage is TRBJ1-4; TRBD1 aligns across 9 bases. The CDR3 has 14 residues. The junction had 7 bases not matched to a gene; V was cut back by 6 bases and J by 8 bases. Looked up from germline, CDR1 is MNHNS and CDR2 is SASEGT. CDR3 loop: CASRQQGAGEKLFF. The CDR3 DNA follows: TGTGCCAGCAGGCAACAGGGGGCCGGGGAAAAACTGTTTTTT.

Many counts were recorded for this clonotype. This chain joins TRBV24-1 and TRBJ2-1; the match to TRBD2 covers 9 bases. Germline V lookup: CDR1 KGHDR, CDR2 SFDVKD. The trim removed 0 bases at V and 0 bases at J, leaving 5 bases unmatched. The length of the CDR3 is 18 residues. The CDR3: CATSDLGASGTSYNEQFF. The CDR3 coding sequence is TGTGCCACCAGTGATTTGGGGGCTAGCGGGACCTCCTACAATGAGCAGTTCTTC.

CDR3 loop: CASRGYYNSPLHF. The CDR3 nucleotides are TGTGCCTCCCGAGGTTACTATAATTCACCCCTCCACTTT. The chain uses TRBV10-3 and TRBJ1-6; D gene unclear. V was clipped by 11 bases and J by 3 bases, with 11 bases between them. Germline CDR1 reads ENHRY; CDR2 reads SYGVKD. This CDR3 has 13 amino acids.